This TCR beta chain derives from a study of high-grade serous ovarian cancer treatment subgroups (dated by TCRdb to the early 2020s). For the wider study: On average, sequencing produced approximately 13,000 reads and 7,494 unique TCR beta rearrangements for each sample. TCR beta repertoires were profiled in patients with high-grade serous ovarian cancer who were grouped, under a laparoscopic triage algorithm, by complete gross resection or by neoadjuvant chemotherapy response. The 30-patient cohort included roughly ten patients with no residual disease after primary surgery (R0), roughly ten excellent NACT responders, and roughly ten poor NACT responders. One primary tumor sample and two metastatic tumor samples were collected from each patient, for a total of some 90 samples.

Tumor samples were obtained before definitive surgery or chemotherapy. Genomic DNA was extracted by the MD Anderson Biospecimen Extraction Resource, and TCR sequencing was done by the MD Anderson Cancer Genomics Laboratory. The 90 tumor samples underwent high-throughput TCR profiling using ImmunoSEQ. Regarding the original processing steps: Repertoire diversity metrics included richness (unique productive sequences), clonality, evenness and relatedness; Bhattacharyya coefficient assessed similarity between samples. In a sensitivity analysis, TCRs with fewer than two reads were excluded, and consistent conclusions were obtained. Here the immuneACCESS table is served through TCRdb, limited to in-frame sequences with V and J called. Missing clones are a known gap in these copies; in checked studies unresolved V genes cover under half, and the rest lacks a known reason. V and J calls and clone size come straight from that table; D and trimming were deduced from the DNA. This sample comprises more than 7,500 clones, 70% to 90% of them detected only once. Jointly, the top ten make up over 1.5% of the sample.

General findings and caveats noted by the study authors: The TCR repertoire analyses centered on CDR3, and CDR1 and CDR2 were not analyzed. Neoantigen level correlated positively with TCR clonal relatedness, and copy number variation and mutation load from whole-genome sequencing showed a positive trend with TCR clonal relatedness. Bulk tumor TCR sequencing lacked spatial information, limiting insight into HGSC tumor complexity and diversity. Repertoire similarity between tumors of the same patient ranged about 0.095 to 0.79, whereas almost no similarity was seen between different patients.

With regard to this clone: This receptor's antigen is unknown. One base away there is no much larger clone; base qualities are not given.

This TCR was recovered from a human donor with high-grade serous ovarian cancer. Input material: tumor tissue.

The CDR3 reads as follows: CASSGGLTDTQYF. DNA sequence: TGTGCCAGTAGTGGCGGGCTCACAGATACGCAGTATTTT. The chain is encoded by TRBV19 joined to TRBJ2-3; D gene: possibly TRBD2, on 5 matching bases. Taken from cysteine to phenylalanine, the CDR3 has 13 residues. Only the CDR3 DNA is retained, 39 bases long and in frame from the first base. In the germline V gene (reference sequence), CDR1 corresponds to LNHDA and CDR2 to SQIVND. V loses 5 bases of germline sequence and J loses 2 bases, and the interval between the two ends is 8 bases.